The 28 T cell receptor beta chains in this list originate from one sample, sequenced in a study of cytomegalovirus exposure and HLA in healthy donors. The primer mix had 60 Vbeta and 13 Jbeta primers. Repertoires were generated with immunoSEQ multiplex PCR, while TCRdb's copy carries only in-frame clones and drops some. The repertoire holds approximately 180,000 clones, with approximately 84% as singletons. The material sequenced was PBMCs. These receptors originate from a girl between 5 and 17 years old in good health and CMV-seropositive.

The V gene is TRBV18, the J gene TRBJ1-5; D is undetermined. Germline-derived CDR1 and CDR2 are KGHSH and LQKENI. V dropped 2 bases and J dropped 0 bases, with 11 bases sitting between them. The CDR3 loop spans 16 amino acids. CDR3 nucleotides: TGTGCCAGCTCACCAGGAACGGGGAATAGCAATCAGCCCCAGCATTTT. It specifies CASSPGTGNSNQPQHF.

V gene TRBV4-1 combines with J gene TRBJ1-5; 9 nucleotides agree with TRBD1. Trimming removed 3 bases from V and 7 bases from J; junction bases left unmatched: 7. The CDR3 runs to 15 residues. CDR1 MGHRA and CDR2 YSYEKL come from the germline V gene. CDR3 loop: CASSHVGQGKQPQHF. As DNA, the CDR3 is TGCGCCAGCAGCCATGTGGGACAGGGTAAACAGCCCCAGCATTTT.

This rearrangement joins TRBV7-8 to TRBJ1-2; 9 bases map to TRBD1. J was trimmed by 8 bases and V by 7 bases; bases with no gene match: 5. CDR3 length equals 12 residues. CDR1 is SGHVS and CDR2 is FQNEAQ in the germline V gene. In DNA, the CDR3 is TGTGCCAGCACCCTACAGGGGGCCGGCTACACCTTC. Translating it yields CASTLQGAGYTF. The full variable domain, completed using reference TRBV7-8 and TRBJ1-2, is GAGVSQSPRYKVAKRGQDVALRCDPISGHVSLFWYQQALGQGPEFLTYFQNEAQLDKSGLPSDRFFAERPEGSVSTLKIQRTQQEDSAVYLCASTLQGAGYTFGSGTRLTVV.

The rearrangement uses TRBV29-1 and TRBJ2-2; a weak D match, TRBD1 (6 bases). This CDR3 comprises 14 residues. Germline assignment: CDR1 SQVTM and CDR2 ANQGSEA. V was shortened by 6 bases and J by 1 base, with 12 bases between the two germline ends. In DNA form, the CDR3 reads TGCAGCGTCGAACCGGGACAGAACACCGGGGAGCTGTTTTTT. Translation gives CSVEPGQNTGELFF.

This chain uses TRBV4-2 with TRBJ1-1; no definite D call. The CDR3 spans 14 residues. Germline V lookup: CDR1 LGHNA, CDR2 YNFKEQ. Trimming pared 1 base from V and 1 base from J, leaving 7 bases between. CDR3 loop: CASSQVQTNTEAFF. The CDR3 DNA is TGTGCCAGCAGCCAAGTACAGACGAACACTGAAGCTTTCTTT.

The chain uses TRBV4-2 and TRBJ2-3; TRBD2 matches 16 bases. Looked up from germline, CDR1 is LGHNA and CDR2 is YNFKEQ. With 1 base clipped from V and 2 bases from J, the junction kept 6 bases outside the gene matches. This CDR3 comprises 19 residues. CDR3 region: CASSQAGTSGGVVTDTQYF. The CDR3, as DNA: TGTGCCAGCAGCCAAGCCGGGACTAGCGGGGGGGTGGTCACAGATACGCAGTATTTT.

This clone was counted once. V gene TRBV10-3 combines with J gene TRBJ1-4, with D uncertain. Trimming took off 4 bases at V and 4 bases at J, with 7 bases between the two ends. Germline V gene lookup returns CDR1 ENHRY and CDR2 SYGVKD. The CDR3 is 13 residues long. The CDR3 region has the DNA TGTGCCATCAGTGCGAGGATTAATGAAAAACTGTTTTTT. Translated, it gives CAISARINEKLFF.

On this clone itself: In the same sample, other DNA sequences code for this CDR3. V usage is TRBV19 and J usage is TRBJ1-1; 8 bases fit TRBD1. The CDR3 spans 14 residues. The germline gives CDR1 LNHDA, CDR2 SQIVND (reference sequence). With V trimmed by 5 bases and J by 1 base, 3 bases remained unmatched. The CDR3: CASSPGTGNTEAFF. CDR3 sequence (DNA): TGTGCCAGTAGTCCGGGGACAGGGAACACTGAAGCTTTCTTT.

This clone was picked up a small number of times. This sequence joins TRBV5-1 and TRBJ2-1, with 14 bases identical to TRBD2. Germline V gene sequence: CDR1 SGHRS, CDR2 YFSETQ. After removal of 1 base from V and 4 bases from J, the junction contained 7 bases not matched to a gene. The CDR3 totals 18 residues. CDR3 bases: TGCGCCAGCAGCTTGCCGGGACTAGCGGGGGCCCCTTACAATGAGCAGTTCTTC. It encodes CASSLPGLAGAPYNEQFF.

Only a few counts were recorded for this clone. The chain couples TRBV7-2 to TRBJ2-3; TRBD2 matches at 8 bases. J gave up 6 bases and V 5 bases, and 13 bases lay outside the gene matches. This CDR3 has 16 amino acids. CDR1 and CDR2 (germline): SGHTA, FQGNSA. CDR3 sequence (DNA): TGTGCCAGCAGCATATCCCCCGGGGGGGCGGGGGATACGCAGTATTTT. This encodes CASSISPGGAGDTQYF.

V is TRBV11-2 and J is TRBJ2-2; D is uncertain. The CDR3 consists of 16 residues. V was cut by 3 bases and J by 6 bases, with 17 bases left in between. Looked up from germline, CDR1 is SGHAT and CDR2 is FQNNGV. The CDR3, as DNA: TGTGCCAGCAGCTTTGCAACTGCGACTGTCCCCGGGGAGCTGTTTTTT. Residues: CASSFATATVPGELFF.

The chain employs TRBV29-1 and TRBJ2-1, with D perhaps matching TRBD1 (6 bases). Germline V gene sequence: CDR1 SQVTM, CDR2 ANQGSEA. The CDR3 is made up of 16 amino acids. Deletions cut 0 bases from V and 1 base from J, with 13 bases between. CDR3 amino acids: CSVEDPRRGSYNEQFF. The CDR3 DNA reads as TGCAGCGTTGAAGATCCCCGCAGGGGTTCCTACAATGAGCAGTTCTTC.

V gene TRBV11-2 combines with J gene TRBJ1-1; the D gene is possibly TRBD1 (5 bases). The V gene lost 4 bases and the J gene lost 7 bases, with 16 bases spanning the gap. This CDR3 has 14 amino acids. Germline lookup yields CDR1 SGHAT and CDR2 FQNNGV. The CDR3 bases are TGTGCCAGCAGCTATCGGGACTCCCAGGGTGAAGCTTTCTTT. It codes for CASSYRDSQGEAFF.

V is TRBV27 and J is TRBJ2-5; D might be TRBD1 (6 bases). This CDR3 contains 13 residues. The germline gives CDR1 MNHEY, CDR2 SMNVEV (reference sequence). V was shortened by 3 bases and J by 11 bases, with 16 bases between the two germline ends. The DNA of the CDR3 is TGTGCCAGCAGTTTGACTCCGGGACACAAGCAGTACTTC. Translating it yields CASSLTPGHKQYF.

The chain couples TRBV6-1 to TRBJ1-2; TRBD1 is a possible D gene (5 bases). CDR1 and CDR2 from the germline V gene are MNHNS and SASEGT. Trimming pared 2 bases from V and 4 bases from J, leaving 11 bases between. There are 14 residues in the CDR3. The CDR3 spells CASSEQGNFYGYTF. For the CDR3, the DNA is TGTGCCAGCAGTGAACAGGGAAATTTCTATGGCTACACCTTC.

The chain carries TRBV6-6 and TRBJ1-1; D is possibly TRBD1 (5 bases). CDR3 length: 15 residues. V was clipped by 2 bases and J by 0 bases, with 10 bases between them. The germline V gene has CDR1 MNHNY and CDR2 SVGAGI (reference sequence). CDR3 in amino acids: CASSYLRDLNTEAFF. The CDR3 DNA follows: TGTGCCAGCAGTTACCTTCGGGACTTGAACACTGAAGCTTTCTTT.

This chain links TRBV29-1 with TRBJ2-3, with a weak D call TRBD1 (6 bases). This CDR3 has 18 residues. V was clipped by 7 bases and J by 3 bases, with 29 bases between them. The germline CDR1 and CDR2 sequences are SQVTM and ANQGSEA. The CDR3 nucleotides read TGCAGCGCAGACCCCAGAGTCCGGGCCACAGGGCGGACAGATACGCAGTATTTT. As protein: CSADPRVRATGRTDTQYF.

This clone was detected a few times. The chain recombines TRBV5-1 with TRBJ1-1; D unclear. CDR3 size: 16 residues. Trimming cost V 2 bases and J 2 bases, with 16 bases left between them. The germline V gene encodes CDR1 SGHRS and CDR2 YFSETQ. DNA for the CDR3: TGCGCCAGCAGCTTAGATTCTGGGTCAGGCAACACTGAAGCTTTCTTT. This translates into CASSLDSGSGNTEAFF.

V usage is TRBV5-1 and J usage is TRBJ1-3; no definite D call. This CDR3 has 13 residues. Trimming shortened V by 5 bases and J by 2 bases, and 8 bases separated the two germline ends. The germline V gene encodes CDR1 SGHRS and CDR2 YFSETQ. As DNA, the CDR3 is TGCGCCAGCAGGGAGCGTCCTGGAAACACCATATATTTT. This gives the protein CASRERPGNTIYF.

Regarding this clone: The identical CDR3 is also encoded by other nucleotide sequences in the sample. The V and J genes are TRBV5-4 and TRBJ2-7; 10 nucleotides line up with TRBD1. The CDR3 runs to 14 residues. Germline V gene data show CDR1 as SGHNT and CDR2 as YYREEE (reference sequence). The trim removed 0 bases at V and 4 bases at J, leaving 1 base unmatched. The CDR3 DNA sequence: TGTGCCAGCAGCTTGGGACAGGGGGCTTACGAGCAGTACTTC. Translation gives CASSLGQGAYEQYF.

The chain combines TRBV27 with TRBJ1-1, with D perhaps matching TRBD1 (6 bases). CDR3 length: 15 amino acids. V dropped 3 bases and J dropped 6 bases, with 17 bases sitting between them. CDR1 and CDR2 from the germline V gene are MNHEY and SMNVEV (reference sequence). The DNA for the CDR3 is TGTGCCAGCAGTTTTCAGGGGCTAGGATATGCTGAAGCTTTCTTT. Protein product: CASSFQGLGYAEAFF.

The chain is built from TRBV7-9 and TRBJ1-1; D is ambiguous. The germline V and J ends were trimmed by 11 bases and 4 bases, with 17 bases remaining between them. Germline loops: CDR1 SEHNR, CDR2 FQNEAQ (reference sequence). This CDR3 is 13 amino acids long. The DNA for the CDR3 is TGTGCCTGCCCCCCCGGGGTCAGCACTGAAGCTTTCTTT. It is translated as CACPPGVSTEAFF. Looking up the rest from reference TRBV7-9 and TRBJ1-1 gives the full variable domain: DTGVSQNPRHKITKRGQNVTFRCDPISEHNRLYWYRQTLGQGPEFLTYFQNEAQLEKSRLLSDRFSAERPKGSFSTLEIQRTEQGDSAMYLCACPPGVSTEAFFGQGTRLTVV.

The rearrangement joins TRBV27 to TRBJ1-2; no definite D call. Trimming shortened V by 5 bases and J by 14 bases, and 9 bases separated the two germline ends. From germline, CDR1 is MNHEY and CDR2 SMNVEV (reference sequence). The CDR3 spans 9 residues. CDR3 in amino acids: CASSPRVTF. For the CDR3, the DNA is TGTGCCAGCAGTCCGAGGGTGACCTTC.

This chain uses TRBV6-6 with TRBJ1-1; 7 bases map to TRBD1. Germline trimming cut 6 bases from V and 7 bases from J; bases unmatched to any gene: 11. CDR1 and CDR2 from the germline V gene are MNHNY and SVGAGI (reference sequence). The CDR3 consists of 14 residues. The CDR3 spells CASRTRDSRIEAFF. Here the CDR3 DNA reads TGTGCCAGCAGGACACGGGACAGTCGGATTGAAGCTTTCTTT.

The chain joins TRBV5-1 to TRBJ1-1; TRBD1 matches 9 bases. The CDR3 consists of 16 residues. The junction had 7 bases not matched to a gene; V was cut back by 4 bases and J by 0 bases. The V gene's germline CDR1 is SGHRS and CDR2 YFSETQ. CDR3 sequence: CASSGGQGALNTEAFF. In DNA, the CDR3 is TGCGCCAGCAGCGGGGGACAGGGAGCCCTGAACACTGAAGCTTTCTTT.

V is TRBV7-3 and J is TRBJ1-1; possibly TRBD1 for D (6 bases). The V end was cut by 5 bases, the J end by 3 bases, with 13 bases between. The CDR3 runs 14 residues. The germline V gene encodes CDR1 SGHTA and CDR2 FQGTGA. The CDR3 bases are TGTGCCAGCAGCCCCTCAGGGGTGGACACTGAAGCTTTCTTT. Protein sequence: CASSPSGVDTEAFF.

The V gene is TRBV7-9, the J gene TRBJ2-7, with D maybe TRBD1 (5 bases). The V and J ends lost 5 bases and 3 bases respectively, with 17 bases between them. The CDR3 has 15 residues. The V gene's germline CDR1 is SEHNR and CDR2 FQNEAQ (reference sequence). CDR3 sequence (DNA): TGTGCCAGCAGCCCTCAGACAGCGACCTACTACGAGCAGTACTTC. Its protein is CASSPQTATYYEQYF.

The chain employs TRBV21-1 and TRBJ2-1; the table's TRBD1 call for D was not verified on the DNA. TRBV21-1 is marked as a pseudogene. CDR3 length: 15 amino acids. Here the CDR3 reads CASSKRGTGFVEQFF. The CDR3, as DNA: TGTGCCAGCAGCAAAAGGGGGACAGGCTTCGTTGAGCAGTTCTTC.